This T cell receptor beta chain was sequenced during a study of blood T cell repertoires in COVID-19. Per the authors' pipeline: Estimates of nucleated cell counts were drawn from the amplification of reference gene primers. Sequenced by immunoSEQ multiplex PCR; TCRdb stores in-frame clones only, minus some. That table is the source of V, J and clone size, and D and trimming were worked out from the DNA. The sample shows under 200,000 clones, roughly four fifths of them seen only once. This clone was seen once. With V trimmed by 8 bases and J by 4 bases, 15 bases remained unmatched. CDR3 size: 18 residues. CDR1 and CDR2 (germline): MNHEY, SMNVEV (reference sequence).

The sequenced material came from peripheral blood. This receptor was obtained from a woman aged 80 or older with COVID-19, enrolled during active disease. The genes are TRBV27 and TRBJ2-7; 15 positions agree with TRBD2. CDR3 protein: CASARGLAGGLKRYEQYF. CDR3 coding DNA: TGTGCCAGCGCCAGGGGACTAGCGGGAGGCCTCAAACGTTACGAGCAGTACTTC.